This T cell receptor beta chain was sequenced in a study of blood T cells in healthy people across ages. CDR3 length: 14 amino acids. Germline-derived CDR1 and CDR2 are LGHDT and YNNKEL (reference sequence). V lost 5 bases and J 4 bases, leaving 14 bases between the germline ends. Sample-barcoded 5' priming and a J-beta primer mix drove a second PCR of about 7 to 12 cycles. TCRdb ran MiXCR on the 5' RACE reads and lists one entry per CDR3 protein. Found here are roughly 1 million distinct CDR3 sequences, 20% to 25% of them singletons; the top ten hold less than 0.85%. The data also belong to a second study, concerning T cells of mothers and their children. That source notes: Related mother-child pairs showed slightly, non-significantly higher overlap than unrelated pairs.

The sequenced material came from blood. The TCR comes from a girl aged 2 to 9 in good health. V is TRBV3-1 and J is TRBJ1-2; TRBD1 is a possible D gene (6 bases). CDR3 loop: CASSDRDNVYGYTF. The CDR3 DNA follows: TGTGCCAGCAGCGACCGGGACAATGTCTATGGCTACACCTTC.